Below are 24 T cell receptor beta chains sequenced from a single sample in a study of blood T cell repertoires in COVID-19. Using immunoSEQ multiplex PCR, the repertoire was profiled, and TCRdb retains in-frame clones only, with some absent. The data contain fewer than 450,000 clones, about 90% of them seen just once; the ten biggest clones take up about 6%. The sequencing sample was made of peripheral blood. These receptors were collected from a woman in her forties or fifties with COVID-19, enrolled during active disease.

The chain combines TRBV6-5 with TRBJ2-7, with TRBD2 matching over 7 bases. Germline CDR1 reads MNHEY; CDR2 reads SVGAGI. The CDR3 spans 12 residues. The ends lost 8 bases at V and 3 bases at J; junction bases unmatched: 4. CDR3 in DNA: TGTGCCAGCGGGGCGGGAGACTACGAGCAGTACTTC. Protein sequence: CASGAGDYEQYF.

CDR3 DNA sequence: TGTGCCAGCAGTGAGATGGGTTGGGGGGGGGCTCGGAGCAATCAGCCCCAGCATTTT. It specifies CASSEMGWGGARSNQPQHF. The V and J genes are TRBV6-1 and TRBJ1-5; tentatively, D is TRBD1 (6 bases). The germline CDR1 and CDR2 sequences are MNHNS and SASEGT. This CDR3 region has 19 residues. V was clipped by 3 bases and J by 1 base, with 22 bases between them.

This clone was counted a few times. The DNA is omitted, as the CDR3 cannot be located on it reliably, and the CDR3 follows TCRdb's listing. J is TRBJ2-7 and V is TRBV6-2 or TRBV6-3; the table gives TRBD1 as D, unverified against the DNA. CDR1 is MNHEY, CDR2 SVGEGT, per germline. Both ends counted, the CDR3 spans 15 residues. CDR3 in amino acids: CASSTSTGGGSEQYF.

This clone has just one count. This chain connects TRBV7-2 to TRBJ1-2; D may be TRBD1 (5 bases). Trimming shortened V by 2 bases and J by 0 bases, and 10 bases separated the two germline ends. Per the germline V gene, CDR1 is SGHTA and CDR2 is FQGNSA. The CDR3 contains 15 residues. CDR3 sequence (DNA): TGTGCCAGCAGCTTAAGGGGCGGAACTAACTATGGCTACACCTTC. Amino acids: CASSLRGGTNYGYTF.

This sequence joins TRBV5-1 and TRBJ2-3; the D gene is possibly TRBD2 (5 bases). CDR1 SGHRS and CDR2 YFSETQ come from the germline V gene. This CDR3 is built from 14 residues. Trimming left V 2 bases short and J 0 bases short, with 7 bases between. The CDR3 nucleotides are TGCGCCAGCAGCTTAGCGGAGAGCACAGATACGCAGTATTTT. Translating it yields CASSLAESTDTQYF.

V usage is TRBV5-4 and J usage is TRBJ2-7, with 10 bases that match TRBD2. Germline V gives CDR1 SGHNT, CDR2 YYREEE (reference sequence). This CDR3 comprises 15 residues. V shed 2 bases and J 6 bases; nucleotides not matched to a gene: 8. The CDR3 region is CASSFSASGSFEQYF. The CDR3 nucleotides are TGTGCCAGCAGCTTTTCGGCTAGCGGGAGTTTCGAGCAGTACTTC.

This chain joins TRBV7-3 and TRBJ2-3; unclear D gene. The V gene lost 2 bases and the J gene lost 2 bases, with 11 bases spanning the gap. The CDR3 contains 15 residues. The germline CDR1 and CDR2 sequences are SGHTA and FQGTGA. The CDR3, as DNA: TGTGCCAGCAGCTTACTTGGAGTGATCACAGATACGCAGTATTTT. This encodes CASSLLGVITDTQYF.

The genes are TRBV6-4 and TRBJ1-1; TRBD1 matches 7 bases. The V gene end was trimmed by 6 bases and the J gene end by 3 bases; junction bases not matched to a gene: 7. This CDR3 has 14 residues. Looked up from germline, CDR1 is MRHNA and CDR2 is SNTAGT. The CDR3 spells CASRAQGWDTEAFF. The CDR3 bases are TGTGCCAGCAGGGCACAGGGGTGGGACACTGAAGCTTTCTTT.

The chain recombines TRBV7-9 with TRBJ2-3; the match to TRBD1 covers 12 bases. The V gene end was trimmed by 1 base and the J gene end by 5 bases; junction bases not matched to a gene: 7. CDR1 and CDR2 from the germline V gene are SEHNR and FQNEAQ (reference sequence). This CDR3 has 17 residues. In DNA form, the CDR3 reads TGTGCCAGCAGCTTAGGAGCTGGGACAGGGGGCTTAGATACGCAGTATTTT. Its translation: CASSLGAGTGGLDTQYF. Drawing the rest from reference TRBV7-9 and TRBJ2-3, the complete variable domain is DTGVSQNPRHKITKRGQNVTFRCDPISEHNRLYWYRQTLGQGPEFLTYFQNEAQLEKSRLLSDRFSAERPKGSFSTLEIQRTEQGDSAMYLCASSLGAGTGGLDTQYFGPGTRLTVL.

This chain connects TRBV5-6 to TRBJ1-6, with D possibly TRBD1 on 5 matching bases. The CDR3 contains 16 residues. Germline loops: CDR1 SGHDT, CDR2 YYEEEE. V was shortened by 0 bases and J by 7 bases, with 14 bases between the two germline ends. CDR3 nucleotides: TGTGCCAGCAGCTTGGGCAGGGTATCCCTGAATTCACCCCTCCACTTT. Protein product: CASSLGRVSLNSPLHF.

The chain has TRBV7-9 and TRBJ2-2; 10 bases agree with TRBD2. The trim removed 5 bases at V and 4 bases at J, leaving 7 bases unmatched. The CDR3 runs 16 residues. Germline loops: CDR1 SEHNR, CDR2 FQNEAQ (reference sequence). CDR3 in DNA: TGTGCCAGCAGCCGCGAAGCGGGAGGGCCCACCGGGGAGCTGTTTTTT. Its translation is CASSREAGGPTGELFF.

This clone was found a few times. This chain joins TRBV3-1 (or the pseudogene TRBV3-2) and TRBJ2-3; 8 bases align to TRBD2. Germline loops: CDR1 LGHDT, CDR2 YNNKEL (reference sequence). CDR3 length: 16 residues. V was clipped by 0 bases and J by 1 base; unmatched bases: 3. CDR3 loop: CASSQEYGGGTDTQYF. For the CDR3, the DNA is TGTGCCAGCAGCCAAGAGTACGGGGGGGGCACAGATACGCAGTATTTT.

The chain recombines TRBV19 with TRBJ1-6; no firm D call. Germline V lookup: CDR1 LNHDA, CDR2 SQIVND (reference sequence). The length of the CDR3 is 16 residues. The V gene lost 5 bases and the J gene lost 4 bases, with 15 bases spanning the gap. CDR3 nucleotides: TGTGCCAGTAGTTCGCCCTCACAGATGTATAATTCACCCCTCCACTTT. Protein: CASSSPSQMYNSPLHF.

This chain uses TRBV30 with TRBJ1-1; D remains unclear. The CDR3 consists of 12 residues. Germline V lookup: CDR1 GTSNPN, CDR2 SVGIG (reference sequence). V lost 2 bases and J lost 4, with 8 bases in between. The CDR3 protein is CAWSPQTTEAFF. In nucleotides, the CDR3 is TGTGCCTGGAGTCCACAGACCACTGAAGCTTTCTTT.

This clone has a single count. The chain has TRBV6-5 and TRBJ1-1; 8 nucleotides agree with TRBD1. Germline-derived CDR1 and CDR2 are MNHEY and SVGAGI. The V segment lost 6 bases and the J segment 6 bases; nucleotides outside the gene matches: 6. The CDR3 contains 13 residues. CDR3 in DNA: TGTGCCAGCAGGTACGACAGGGGACCTGAAGCTTTCTTT. This encodes CASRYDRGPEAFF.

This clone was detected once. The chain combines TRBV7-6 with TRBJ2-3; 9 bases are a match to TRBD2. This CDR3 region has 15 residues. Per germline, CDR1 SGHVS and CDR2 FNYEAQ. V shed 3 bases, J shed 0 bases, and the junction held 1 base outside the gene matches. The CDR3 DNA reads as TGTGCCAGCAGCTTCACTAGCGGGAGCACAGATACGCAGTATTTT. This translates into CASSFTSGSTDTQYF.

The V call is TRBV4-1, the J call TRBJ1-2; perhaps TRBD1 as D (5 bases). Trimming took off 3 bases at V and 3 bases at J, with 26 bases between the two ends. The CDR3 sequence is 19 residues long. CDR1 and CDR2 (germline): MGHRA, YSYEKL. This CDR3 reads CASSHPDRNGYGPHYGYTF. The CDR3 DNA reads as TGCGCCAGCAGCCACCCCGACAGAAACGGATATGGGCCGCACTATGGCTACACCTTC.

The rearrangement joins TRBV4-1 to TRBJ2-3; a possible D gene is TRBD1 (6 bases). Germline V CDR1 and CDR2: MGHRA, YSYEKL. The CDR3 is made up of 14 amino acids. V gave up 5 bases and J gave up 0 bases, with 9 bases separating them. This CDR3 reads CASSGQPSTDTQYF. CDR3 nucleotide sequence: TGCGCCAGCAGCGGACAGCCTAGCACAGATACGCAGTATTTT.

This clone was seen once. The chain is built from TRBV10-3 and TRBJ2-1; TRBD2 matches at 8 bases. Losses at the gene ends were 0 bases for V and 9 bases for J; bases not matched to a gene: 7. There are 15 residues in the CDR3. CDR1 and CDR2 from the germline V gene are ENHRY and SYGVKD. The CDR3 DNA reads TGTGCCATCAGTGAGTCACCGGGACTAGAGATTGAGCAGTTCTTC. This gives the protein CAISESPGLEIEQFF.

The chain has TRBV7-8 and TRBJ2-7; tentatively, D is TRBD1 (5 bases). CDR1 SGHVS and CDR2 FQNEAQ come from the germline V gene. The CDR3 extends over 14 amino acids. Deletions cut 5 bases from V and 6 bases from J, with 17 bases between. CDR3 loop: CASSPWTLSTEQYF. The CDR3, as DNA: TGTGCCAGCAGCCCCTGGACACTTTCTACCGAGCAGTACTTC.

V usage is TRBV19 and J usage is TRBJ2-5, with 11 positions matching TRBD2. V lost 6 bases, J lost 7 bases, and 22 bases stayed unmatched. The germline V gene encodes CDR1 LNHDA and CDR2 SQIVND (reference sequence). This CDR3 is built from 19 residues. CDR3 nucleotide sequence: TGTGCCAGTAGCACCATTCCAAATAGCGGGAGGGCCCTGCAGGGGACCCAGTACTTC. It is translated as CASSTIPNSGRALQGTQYF.

This clone was observed a handful of times. This sequence joins TRBV7-9 and TRBJ1-3; 8 positions match TRBD1. CDR1 is SEHNR and CDR2 is FQNEAQ in the germline V gene (reference sequence). The CDR3 is made up of 17 amino acids. Germline trimming cut 5 bases from V and 0 bases from J; bases unmatched to any gene: 9. In nucleotides, the CDR3 is TGTGCCAGCAGCAGCAGGGGGACAGGCATCTCTGGAAACACCATATATTTT. Translation gives CASSSRGTGISGNTIYF.

The rearrangement joins TRBV5-1 to TRBJ2-2; the match to TRBD2 covers 11 bases. Germline trimming cut 4 bases from V and 4 bases from J; bases unmatched to any gene: 6. Looked up from germline, CDR1 is SGHRS and CDR2 is YFSETQ. This CDR3 region has 16 residues. CDR3 loop: CASSPIAGGATGELFF. CDR3 nucleotide sequence: TGCGCCAGCAGCCCCATAGCGGGAGGGGCCACCGGGGAGCTGTTTTTT.

This clone was picked up one time. The J gene is TRBJ2-5, the V gene TRBV11-2, with a weak D call TRBD2 (6 bases). The CDR3 is made up of 15 amino acids. Trimming removed 1 base from V and 2 bases from J, with 11 bases in between. Per the germline V gene, CDR1 is SGHAT and CDR2 is FQNNGV. DNA for the CDR3: TGTGCCAGCAGCTTAGGAGCTAGCGAACAAGAGACCCAGTACTTC. It is translated as CASSLGASEQETQYF. Combining the CDR3 with reference TRBV11-2 and TRBJ2-5 gives the whole variable domain EAGVAQSPRYKIIEKRQSVAFWCNPISGHATLYWYQQILGQGPKLLIQFQNNGVVDDSQLPKDRFSAERLKGVDSTLKIQPAKLEDSAVYLCASSLGASEQETQYFGPGTRLLVL.